This paragraph covers one TCR beta chain sequence. The data are from a study of CDR3 diversity in severe acne. Germline V lookup: CDR1 SEHNR, CDR2 FQNEAQ (reference sequence). This CDR3 has 15 amino acids. V was cut by 5 bases and J by 0 bases, with 14 bases left in between. TCRdb itself ran the PCR reads through MiXCR, one entry per CDR3 protein. Among about 84,000 distinct CDR3 sequences, under 65% were seen once, and the ten largest hold roughly an eighth. The clonotype comes from a male donor in good health, without acne. The V and J genes are TRBV7-9 and TRBJ2-7; perhaps TRBD1 as D (9 bases). Material for sequencing was blood. As DNA, the CDR3 is TGTGCCAGCAGCCGGGGGGGACAGGGCTCCTACGAGCAGTACTTC. This translates into CASSRGGQGSYEQYF.